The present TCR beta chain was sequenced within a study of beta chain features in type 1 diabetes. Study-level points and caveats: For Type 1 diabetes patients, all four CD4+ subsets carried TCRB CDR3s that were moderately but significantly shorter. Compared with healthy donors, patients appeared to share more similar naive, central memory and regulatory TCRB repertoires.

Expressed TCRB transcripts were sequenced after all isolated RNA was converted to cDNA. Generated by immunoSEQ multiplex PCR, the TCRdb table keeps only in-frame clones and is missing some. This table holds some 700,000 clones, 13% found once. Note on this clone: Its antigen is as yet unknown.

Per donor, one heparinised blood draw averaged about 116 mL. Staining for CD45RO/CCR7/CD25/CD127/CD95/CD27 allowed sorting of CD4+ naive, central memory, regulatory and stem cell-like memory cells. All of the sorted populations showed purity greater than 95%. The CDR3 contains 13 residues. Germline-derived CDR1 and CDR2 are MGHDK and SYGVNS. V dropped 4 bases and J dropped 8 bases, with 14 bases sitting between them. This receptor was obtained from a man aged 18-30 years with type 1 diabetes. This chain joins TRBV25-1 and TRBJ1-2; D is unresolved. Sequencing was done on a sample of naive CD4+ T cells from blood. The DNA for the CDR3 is TGTGCCAGCAGTGCGGGAGTGGCTCGCGGCTACACCTTC. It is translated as CASSAGVARGYTF.